The present entry profiles one T cell receptor (beta chain) with its context. This clonotype showed up many times. Its target antigen remains unknown. Per-nucleotide qualities are absent, and no much larger clonotype sits a single base away. This sample was included in a study (dated by TCRdb to about 2015). Regarding the complete study: The study tested whether tumor-infiltrating Tregs in breast cancer are recruited from blood Tregs or converted in situ from other CD4+ T cell subsets.

Trimming leaves V shorter by 4 bases and J shorter by 4 bases, with the junction holding 5 bases beyond the gene matches. Counted from cysteine to phenylalanine, this CDR3 has 13 amino acids. The retained sequence is limited to the CDR3, 39 bases, with the frame set at the first base. For CDR1 and CDR2, the germline V gene lists SGHRS and YFSETQ. Full-length TCR variable regions were amplified by 5' RACE PCR with constant-region reverse primers, followed by semi-nested PCR with Nested Universal Primer A. Using the ReliaPrep RNA Cell Miniprep System, total RNA was extracted, and the SMARTer RACE 5'/3' Kit was then used to reverse transcribe the RNA into 5'RACE-ready cDNA. An Illumina MiSeq was used to sequence the full-length TCR alpha and beta libraries, which had been barcoded with multiplex adaptors. In the original analysis: For each of nine subset-tissue groups, sequencing data from the five patients were pooled, and the groups were compared by unsupervised clustering of TCR gene usage. The Morisita-Horn index, with shared sequences weighted by their contribution to each repertoire, was used to calculate repertoire similarity. TCRdb reran the public reads through fastp at Q25 and MiXCR, keeping productive beta chains. Here each entry gathers all rows of one CDR3 protein and keeps the most common genes and DNA. The authors' filters were not applied to this entry. This sample has about 62,000 distinct CDR3 sequences in its table, and just under 30% of those were observed once. The ten largest account for around 2.5% of the sample.

Study-wide conclusions, independent of this receptor: Tumor memory CD4+ T cell TCR gene usage clustered with blood and lymph node memory CD4+ cells and lymph node naive CD4+ cells. The larger-cohort validation was restricted to a single TCR beta V-J rearrangement rather than whole repertoires. The greatest overlap of tumor-infiltrating Treg TCR alpha and beta sequences was observed with tumor naive CD4+ T cells, followed by blood naive CD4+ T cells.

To purify naive CD4+ T cells, the Miltenyi Naive CD4+ T Cell Isolation kit was used, and CD25 microbeads served to deplete Tregs. Tregs, naive and memory CD4+ T cells from tumor, blood and ipsilateral draining lymph nodes of a few breast cancer patients underwent full-length TCR alpha and beta sequencing. Tumor tissue and lymph nodes obtained by ipsilateral axillary dissection were perfused with PBS, cut into small pieces and digested using collagenase I and hyaluronidase. Sorted cell populations were confirmed by FACS to exceed 90% purity. Here the chain combines TRBV5-1 and TRBJ2-7; 7 bases in the junction line up with TRBD1. The source is a female donor with breast cancer. The sample consisted of tumor-infiltrating naive CD4+ T cells sorted from the breast tumor. The sample's cell subset or site label, in plain terms: naive CD4+ T cells, CD4+CD45RA+CD25-. Here the CDR3 is given as CASSVGTAYEQYF. The DNA sequence is given as TGCGCCAGCAGCGTAGGGACAGCTTACGAGCAGTACTTC.